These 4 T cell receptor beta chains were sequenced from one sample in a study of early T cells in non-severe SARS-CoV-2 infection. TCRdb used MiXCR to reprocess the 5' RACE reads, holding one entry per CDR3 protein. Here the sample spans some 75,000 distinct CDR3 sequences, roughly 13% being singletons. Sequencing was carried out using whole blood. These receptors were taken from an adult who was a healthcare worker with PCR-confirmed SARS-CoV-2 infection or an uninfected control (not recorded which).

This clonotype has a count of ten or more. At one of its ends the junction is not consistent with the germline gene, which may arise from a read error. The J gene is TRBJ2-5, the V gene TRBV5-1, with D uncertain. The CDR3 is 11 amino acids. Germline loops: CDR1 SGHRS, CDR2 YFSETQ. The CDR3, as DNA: TGTGCCAGCAGCTCCCAAGAGACCCAGTACTTC. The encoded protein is CASSSQETQYF.

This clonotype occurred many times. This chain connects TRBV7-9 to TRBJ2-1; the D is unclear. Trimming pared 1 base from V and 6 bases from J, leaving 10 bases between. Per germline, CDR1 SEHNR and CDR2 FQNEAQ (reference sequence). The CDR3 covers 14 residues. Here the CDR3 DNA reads TGTGCCAGCAGCTTAGAAGGGCCGGCCAATGAGCAGTTCTTC. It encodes CASSLEGPANEQFF. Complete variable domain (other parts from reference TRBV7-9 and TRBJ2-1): DTGVSQNPRHKITKRGQNVTFRCDPISEHNRLYWYRQTLGQGPEFLTYFQNEAQLEKSRLLSDRFSAERPKGSFSTLEIQRTEQGDSAMYLCASSLEGPANEQFFGPGTRLTVL.

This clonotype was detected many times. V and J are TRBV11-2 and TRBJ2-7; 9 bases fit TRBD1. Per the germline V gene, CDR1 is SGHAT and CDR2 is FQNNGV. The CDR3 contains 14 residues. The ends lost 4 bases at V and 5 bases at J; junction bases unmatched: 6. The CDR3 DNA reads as TGTGCCAGCAGCTGGTCGAACAGGGGGCACGAGCAGTACTTC. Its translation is CASSWSNRGHEQYF.

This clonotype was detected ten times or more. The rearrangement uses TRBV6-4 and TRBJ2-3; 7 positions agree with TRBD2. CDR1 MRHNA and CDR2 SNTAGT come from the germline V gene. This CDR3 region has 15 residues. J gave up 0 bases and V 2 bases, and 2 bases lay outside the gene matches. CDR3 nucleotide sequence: TGTGCCAGCAGTGACGGCGGGGGTAGCACAGATACGCAGTATTTT. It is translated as CASSDGGGSTDTQYF.